A selection of T cell receptor beta chains follows, all from one sample in a study of cytomegalovirus exposure and HLA in healthy donors. Assay: immunoSEQ multiplex PCR; the TCRdb copy retains only in-frame clones and omits some. In the table there are over 150,000 clones, roughly 84% of which are singletons. Sequencing used PBMCs. The source is a boy aged 2 to 9 in good health and CMV-seronegative. CDR3s include the opening cysteine and the closing phenylalanine or tryptophan. D genes are given only for firm matches. Expanded clones are given a class, and other clones once, few, many or no size at all.

j_gene: TRBJ2-3; len: 15; d_gene: -; v_gene: TRBV28; abundance: once; CDR3nt: TGTGCCAGCAGTTTGTCTAGCAGCAAAACAGATACGCAGTATTTT; CDR3aa: CASSLSSSKTDTQYF
j_gene: TRBJ2-5; len: 19; d_gene: TRBD2; v_gene: TRBV7-8; abundance: -; CDR3nt: TGTGCCAGCAGCTTAGGGCTAGCGGGAAGTCCCTCACTGCAAGAGACCCAGTACTTC; CDR3aa: CASSLGLAGSPSLQETQYF
j_gene: TRBJ1-2; len: 15; d_gene: -; v_gene: TRBV10-3; abundance: -; CDR3nt: TGTGCCATCAGTGAGTTGCGGAAATCTAACTATGGCTACACCTTC; CDR3aa: CAISELRKSNYGYTF
j_gene: TRBJ2-2; len: 14; d_gene: -; v_gene: TRBV7-9; abundance: few; CDR3nt: TGTGCCAGCAGCTTAAGGGGGAACACCGGGGAGCTGTTTTTT; CDR3aa: CASSLRGNTGELFF
j_gene: TRBJ1-1; len: 13; d_gene: -; v_gene: TRBV5-1; abundance: -; CDR3nt: TGCGCCAGCAGCGAGCAGGGGAGAGGTGAAGCTTTCTTT; CDR3aa: CASSEQGRGEAFF
j_gene: TRBJ2-7; len: 15; d_gene: -; v_gene: TRBV4-1; abundance: -; CDR3nt: TGCGCCAGCAGCCAAGAATCTTCCGAGTTCTACGAGCAGTACTTC; CDR3aa: CASSQESSEFYEQYF
j_gene: TRBJ1-2; len: 13; d_gene: -; v_gene: TRBV10-3; abundance: -; CDR3nt: TGTGCCATCAGTGAGTCCCCTCGAGCCGGCTACACCTTC; CDR3aa: CAISESPRAGYTF
j_gene: TRBJ2-1; len: 13; d_gene: TRBD2; v_gene: TRBV5-1; abundance: -; CDR3nt: TGCGCCAGCAGCTTACTAGCGGGATATGAGCAGTTCTTC; CDR3aa: CASSLLAGYEQFF
j_gene: TRBJ1-3; len: 14; d_gene: -; v_gene: TRBV10-2; abundance: -; CDR3nt: TGCGCCAGCAGCGAAACAGGGACTGGAAACACCATATATTTT; CDR3aa: CASSETGTGNTIYF
j_gene: TRBJ2-3; len: 14; d_gene: TRBD2; v_gene: TRBV29-1; abundance: -; CDR3nt: TGCAGCGGTGGACTAGCGGGAATCACAGATACGCAGTATTTT; CDR3aa: CSGGLAGITDTQYF
j_gene: TRBJ2-7; len: 15; d_gene: TRBD2; v_gene: TRBV6-1; abundance: -; CDR3nt: TGTGCCAGCACTGCGACTAGCGGGAGCCCCTACGAGCAGTACTTC; CDR3aa: CASTATSGSPYEQYF
j_gene: TRBJ2-2; len: 15; d_gene: -; v_gene: TRBV5-1; abundance: -; CDR3nt: TGCGCCAGCAGCTTTCTAACTAGTGGGACCGGGGAGCTGTTTTTT; CDR3aa: CASSFLTSGTGELFF
j_gene: TRBJ1-1; len: 16; d_gene: TRBD1; v_gene: TRBV5-1; abundance: -; CDR3nt: TGCGCCAGCAGCTCCGGGACAGGGGTTCAAAACACTGAAGCTTTCTTT; CDR3aa: CASSSGTGVQNTEAFF
j_gene: TRBJ1-2; len: 15; d_gene: TRBD1; v_gene: TRBV7-8; abundance: -; CDR3nt: TGTGCCAGCAGCTCCGACTCGGACAGGGAGAGGGGCTACACCTTC; CDR3aa: CASSSDSDRERGYTF
j_gene: TRBJ2-3; len: 17; d_gene: -; v_gene: TRBV27; abundance: -; CDR3nt: TGTGCCAGCAGTTTACCAATGGGGGGAGAGAGCACAGATACGCAGTATTTT; CDR3aa: CASSLPMGGESTDTQYF
j_gene: TRBJ1-2; len: 13; d_gene: -; v_gene: TRBV25-1; abundance: -; CDR3nt: TGTGCCAGCGGACCACCTACAGGGTATGGCTACACCTTC; CDR3aa: CASGPPTGYGYTF
j_gene: TRBJ2-1; len: 13; d_gene: -; v_gene: TRBV6-5; abundance: -; CDR3nt: TGTGCCAGCAGTTACGGAGGGGACGGCGAGCAGTTCTTC; CDR3aa: CASSYGGDGEQFF
j_gene: TRBJ1-4; len: 14; d_gene: TRBD1; v_gene: TRBV9; abundance: -; CDR3nt: TGTGCCAGCAGCGCAAACGGACAGGGGGGCAAACTGTTTTTT; CDR3aa: CASSANGQGGKLFF
j_gene: TRBJ2-1; len: 13; d_gene: -; v_gene: TRBV14; abundance: -; CDR3nt: TGTGCCAGCAGCTCGGGACTGCCGAATGAGCAGTTCTTC; CDR3aa: CASSSGLPNEQFF
j_gene: TRBJ1-4; len: 14; d_gene: -; v_gene: TRBV19; abundance: -; CDR3nt: TGTGCCAGTAGTGGGCCGCCAGACAATGAAAAACTGTTTTTT; CDR3aa: CASSGPPDNEKLFF
j_gene: TRBJ1-5; len: 14; d_gene: -; v_gene: TRBV10-2; abundance: -; CDR3nt: TGCGCCAGCAGGCAGCAGGGAACCAATCAGCCCCAGCATTTT; CDR3aa: CASRQQGTNQPQHF
j_gene: TRBJ1-4; len: 13; d_gene: -; v_gene: TRBV7-9; abundance: once; CDR3nt: TGTGCCAGCAGCTTACGGGGGGATGAAAAACTGTTTTTT; CDR3aa: CASSLRGDEKLFF
j_gene: TRBJ2-2; len: 14; d_gene: -; v_gene: TRBV5-1; abundance: -; CDR3nt: TGCGCCAGCAGCTTGGGACTAGAGGGCGGGGAGCTGTTTTTT; CDR3aa: CASSLGLEGGELFF
j_gene: TRBJ2-7; len: 14; d_gene: -; v_gene: TRBV27; abundance: -; CDR3nt: TGTGCCAGCAGTTTTTCTCTGGAGCAGTACGAGCAGTACTTC; CDR3aa: CASSFSLEQYEQYF
j_gene: TRBJ2-5; len: 12; d_gene: TRBD1; v_gene: TRBV11-1; abundance: -; CDR3nt: TGTGCCAGCAGCAAAGGGGGCCAAGCTGCTGACTTC; CDR3aa: CASSKGGQAADF
j_gene: TRBJ1-1; len: 13; d_gene: TRBD1; v_gene: TRBV7-9; abundance: few; CDR3nt: TGTGCCAGCAGCCCAGGGGGCAGAACTGAAGCTTTCTTT; CDR3aa: CASSPGGRTEAFF
j_gene: TRBJ2-3; len: 18; d_gene: TRBD1; v_gene: TRBV30; abundance: -; CDR3nt: TGTGCCTGGAGAGTAGGCCGTGGGGCAGGGGGCGGCACAGATACGCAGTATTTT; CDR3aa: CAWRVGRGAGGGTDTQYF
j_gene: TRBJ2-2; len: 14; d_gene: TRBD1; v_gene: TRBV9; abundance: -; CDR3nt: TGTGCCAGCAGTGGACAGGGGGGCACCGGGGAGCTGTTTTTT; CDR3aa: CASSGQGGTGELFF
j_gene: TRBJ2-2; len: 14; d_gene: TRBD2; v_gene: TRBV15; abundance: -; CDR3nt: TGTGCCACCAGAGTTAGCGGGTTCGCCGGGGAGCTGTTTTTT; CDR3aa: CATRVSGFAGELFF
j_gene: TRBJ1-5; len: 15; d_gene: TRBD1; v_gene: TRBV27; abundance: -; CDR3nt: TGTGCCAGCAGTCCCATAGACAGGGTAGATCAGCCCCAGCATTTT; CDR3aa: CASSPIDRVDQPQHF
j_gene: TRBJ1-4; len: 14; d_gene: -; v_gene: TRBV5-4; abundance: -; CDR3nt: TGTGCCAGCAGCTTGGTTGCGGGGGGTGAAAAACTGTTTTTT; CDR3aa: CASSLVAGGEKLFF
j_gene: TRBJ1-2; len: 11; d_gene: -; v_gene: TRBV30; abundance: -; CDR3nt: TGTGCCTGGAGTGTGGCCCTTGGCTACACCTTC; CDR3aa: CAWSVALGYTF